The 23 T cell receptor beta chains reported below all come from one sample, sequenced in a study of T cell repertoires in cytomegalovirus infection. TCRdb reanalysed the reads using MiXCR and keeps one entry per CDR3 protein. Found here are hundreds of thousands of distinct CDR3 sequences, around 32% of them singletons; the top ten hold over 15%. The antigens these receptors bind are not known. The material sequenced was cultured PBMCs, taken from culture after CMV antigen stimulation. These receptors all come from a human donor in good health (CMV status not recorded). Some clones in this sample may be carry-over from other donors' samples.

There are a few counts of this clonotype. The V call is TRBV12-3 or TRBV12-4, the J call TRBJ1-1, with D possibly matching TRBD1 (5 bases). V was pared by 1 base and J by 5 bases, with 11 bases between. The CDR3 consists of 14 residues. The CDR3 DNA reads TGTGCCAGCAGTTTAGAGGGGACGTGGACTGAAGCTTTCTTT. This encodes CASSLEGTWTEAFF.

This sequence joins TRBV28 and TRBJ1-6; D call uncertain. CDR3 length: 12 amino acids. Germline assignment: CDR1 MDHEN and CDR2 SYDVKM. V was pared by 5 bases and J by 13 bases, with 12 bases between. CDR3 region: CASSPYGSPLHF. The CDR3 region has the DNA TGTGCCAGCAGTCCCTACGGGTCCCCCCTCCACTTT.

This clonotype has only a few counts. The chain couples TRBV7-2 to TRBJ2-7; 7 bases are shared with TRBD1. This CDR3 region has 15 residues. Germline CDR1 reads SGHTA; CDR2 reads FQGNSA. V gave up 1 base and J gave up 0 bases; unmatched junction bases: 3. The CDR3 region has the DNA TGTGCCAGCAGCTTAGAGCAGGGGGTCTCCTACGAGCAGTACTTC. Protein: CASSLEQGVSYEQYF. Full variable domain (remainder filled in from reference TRBV7-2 and TRBJ2-7): GAGVSQSPSNKVTEKGKDVELRCDPISGHTALYWYRQSLGQGLEFLIYFQGNSAPDKSGLPSDRFSAERTGGSVSTLTIQRTQQEDSAVYLCASSLEQGVSYEQYFGPGTRLTVT.

The chain uses TRBV9 and TRBJ2-5; TRBD2 agrees at 12 bases. Germline V gives CDR1 SGDLS, CDR2 YYNGEE. The CDR3 runs 16 residues. Trimming at V came to 2 bases and at J to 1 base, leaving 3 bases not matched to a gene. The CDR3 bases are TGTGCCAGCAGCGTGGGACTAGCGGGCCTCCAAGAGACCCAGTACTTC. It codes for CASSVGLAGLQETQYF.

The chain carries TRBV2 and TRBJ2-3; perhaps TRBD1 as D (7 bases). The CDR3 has 19 amino acids. Deletions cut 6 bases from V and 0 bases from J, with 25 bases between. Germline assignment: CDR1 SNHLY and CDR2 FYNNEI. The CDR3 spells CASRGIQGRIGSSTDTQYF. CDR3 nucleotide sequence: TGTGCCAGCAGGGGAATACAGGGGAGGATCGGGTCTAGCACAGATACGCAGTATTTT.

V gene TRBV11-2 combines with J gene TRBJ2-3, with TRBD1 as a possible D gene (6 bases). The CDR3 loop spans 15 amino acids. Trimming cost V 6 bases and J 2 bases, with 15 bases left between them. Per germline, CDR1 SGHAT and CDR2 FQNNGV. The CDR3 DNA reads TGTGCCAGCAGATTAACCGGGACAAACACAGATACGCAGTATTTT. Translation: CASRLTGTNTDTQYF.

This clonotype came up a few times. This chain joins TRBV10-3 and TRBJ2-2; TRBD2 matches 8 bases. CDR3 length equals 15 residues. Germline V gene lookup returns CDR1 ENHRY and CDR2 SYGVKD. The ends lost 8 bases at V and 1 base at J; junction bases unmatched: 6. The chain's CDR3 is CAIPRAGGNTGELFF. The CDR3 DNA reads as TGTGCCATCCCAAGGGCGGGAGGGAACACCGGGGAGCTGTTTTTT.

The chain couples TRBV6-2 or TRBV6-3 to TRBJ2-7, with D possibly being TRBD1 (6 bases). CDR3 size: 14 residues. Trimming left V 6 bases short and J 5 bases short, with 17 bases between. Germline V gene sequence: CDR1 MNHEY, CDR2 SVGEGT. CDR3: CASSTDRDTDEQYF. CDR3 bases: TGTGCCAGCAGCACCGACCGGGACACGGACGAGCAGTACTTC.

This clonotype was detected a few times. The V gene is TRBV6-1, the J gene TRBJ1-5; D is undetermined. CDR1 MNHNS and CDR2 SASEGT come from the germline V gene. Trimming left V 6 bases short and J 3 bases short, with 12 bases between. The CDR3 covers 14 residues. The CDR3 is CASRQNGNNQPQHF. CDR3 bases: TGTGCCAGCAGGCAGAATGGAAACAATCAGCCCCAGCATTTT.

Ten or more counts support this clonotype. V gene TRBV7-8 combines with J gene TRBJ2-7; TRBD2 might be the D (5 bases). The germline V gene has CDR1 SGHVS and CDR2 FQNEAQ. Trimming stripped 4 bases from V and 7 bases from J, with 14 bases between. This CDR3 is built from 13 residues. Here the CDR3 DNA reads TGTGCCAGCAGCTGGACGGAGTCGGGGGAGCAGTACTTC. Protein: CASSWTESGEQYF.

The V call is TRBV2, the J call TRBJ2-3; D may be TRBD1 (6 bases). Germline lookup yields CDR1 SNHLY and CDR2 FYNNEI. This CDR3 is built from 12 residues. V was trimmed by 3 bases and J by 7 bases, leaving 8 bases between them. Here the CDR3 reads CASSERGNTQYF. CDR3 coding DNA: TGTGCCAGCAGTGAGAGGGGGAATACGCAGTATTTT.

The sample holds a few counts of this clonotype. V gene TRBV4-1 combines with J gene TRBJ2-5, with 9 nucleotides matching TRBD2. Germline assignment: CDR1 MGHRA and CDR2 YSYEKL. The J segment lost 5 bases and the V segment lost 4 bases, leaving 17 bases of the junction unmatched. The CDR3 has 18 amino acids. The CDR3 DNA follows: TGCGCCAGCAGCCCGGCCCCTCAGCGGGGGGAACGCCCGGAGACCCAGTACTTC. This codes for CASSPAPQRGERPETQYF.

The rearrangement links TRBV6-2 or TRBV6-3 to TRBJ1-1; D is possibly TRBD1 (5 bases). The CDR3 sequence is 15 residues long. CDR1 is MNHEY and CDR2 is SVGEGT in the germline V gene. V gave up 3 bases and J gave up 3 bases, with 14 bases separating them. CDR3 coding DNA: TGTGCCAGCAGTTATGGGCCAGGGCGCGACACTGAAGCTTTCTTT. Translated, it gives CASSYGPGRDTEAFF.

The gene calls are TRBV28 and TRBJ1-5; D is undetermined. The V end lost 3 bases, the J end lost 5 bases, and 14 bases lay between the germline ends. The CDR3 runs to 15 residues. Germline CDR1 and CDR2: MDHEN and SYDVKM. The CDR3 bases are TGTGCCAGCAGTTTGGTGGGCCGTTCTGATCAGCCCCAGCATTTT. It specifies CASSLVGRSDQPQHF.

There are a few counts of this clonotype. The rearrangement uses TRBV7-9 and TRBJ1-3; D call uncertain. In germline, CDR1 is SEHNR, CDR2 FQNEAQ (reference sequence). The CDR3 has 18 amino acids. V was pared by 2 bases and J by 3 bases, with 20 bases between. CDR3 region: CASSLPIPDPGVGNTIYF. DNA of the CDR3: TGTGCCAGCAGCTTACCCATTCCCGATCCGGGAGTTGGAAACACCATATATTTT.

This clonotype was picked up a small number of times. The chain recombines TRBV10-3 with TRBJ2-1, with 7 nucleotides matching TRBD1. The CDR3 covers 16 residues. In germline, CDR1 is ENHRY, CDR2 SYGVKD. Trimming at V came to 5 bases and at J to 3 bases, leaving 10 bases not matched to a gene. CDR3 in amino acids: CAISNPPGTDYNEQFF. The CDR3 region has the DNA TGTGCCATCAGTAACCCTCCCGGGACAGACTACAATGAGCAGTTCTTC.

This clonotype was counted only a few times. The gene calls are TRBV7-9 and TRBJ2-7; unclear D gene. V was cut by 7 bases and J by 4 bases, with 8 bases left in between. The CDR3 extends over 11 amino acids. Germline CDR1 and CDR2: SEHNR and FQNEAQ (reference sequence). The CDR3 sequence is CASTDLYEQYF. DNA of the CDR3: TGTGCCAGCACGGACCTTTACGAGCAGTACTTC.

There are a few counts of this clonotype. The J gene is TRBJ1-6, the V gene TRBV6-2 or TRBV6-3, with 7 positions matching TRBD1. The CDR3 loop spans 15 amino acids. The germline gives CDR1 MNHEY, CDR2 SVGEGT. The V gene end was trimmed by 6 bases and the J gene end by 4 bases; junction bases not matched to a gene: 6. As DNA, the CDR3 is TGTGCCAGCAGAACCGACAGGGCGTATAATTCACCCCTCCACTTT. Its translation: CASRTDRAYNSPLHF.

This clonotype has more than one count but fewer than ten. The chain employs TRBV12-3 or TRBV12-4 and TRBJ2-3; D may be TRBD1 (6 bases). The CDR3 contains 13 residues. V shed 6 bases and J shed 2 bases, with 9 bases lying between them. The CDR3 protein is CASSGTFTDTQYF. Written as DNA, the CDR3 is TGTGCCAGCAGCGGGACATTCACAGATACGCAGTATTTT.

The chain links TRBV3-1 to TRBJ1-6, with 8 bases identical to TRBD1. The CDR3 is made up of 18 amino acids. The germline gives CDR1 LGHDT, CDR2 YNNKEL (reference sequence). J gave up 4 bases and V 0 bases, and 8 bases lay outside the gene matches. The CDR3 DNA reads as TGTGCCAGCAGCCAAGAGACCCCAGGGACAGGATATAATTCACCCCTCCACTTT. Residues: CASSQETPGTGYNSPLHF. The full variable domain, in which reference TRBV3-1 and TRBJ1-6 provide the parts outside the CDR3, is DTAVSQTPKYLVTQMGNDKSIKCEQNLGHDTMYWYKQDSKKFLKIMFSYNNKELIINETVPNRFSPKSPDKAHLNLHINSLELGDSAVYFCASSQETPGTGYNSPLHFGNGTRLTVT.

V gene TRBV5-4 combines with J gene TRBJ2-3; D not certain. This CDR3 contains 12 residues. Germline V gives CDR1 SGHNT, CDR2 YYREEE (reference sequence). Trimming stripped 4 bases from V and 10 bases from J, with 13 bases between. CDR3 amino acids: CASSPQKTAQYF. The CDR3 coding sequence is TGTGCCAGCAGCCCACAAAAGACGGCGCAGTATTTT.

The CDR3 sequence: CASSIAPGQDFSAFF. The CDR3 DNA follows: TGTGCCAGCAGCATAGCTCCGGGACAGGATTTTTCAGCTTTCTTT. This chain joins TRBV12-3 or TRBV12-4 and TRBJ1-1; 8 bases are shared with TRBD1. Trimming cost V 6 bases and J 10 bases; bases outside gene matches: 16. The CDR3 covers 15 residues.

This clonotype was seen a handful of times. This sequence joins TRBV19 and TRBJ1-1, with D hard to call. Germline loops: CDR1 LNHDA, CDR2 SQIVND (reference sequence). Trimming left V 3 bases short and J 5 bases short, with 10 bases between. This CDR3 is built from 13 residues. The CDR3 DNA reads as TGTGCCAGTAGTATGTTAGGAGCGACTGAAGCTTTCTTT. It translates to CASSMLGATEAFF. Looking up the rest from reference TRBV19 and TRBJ1-1 gives the full variable domain: DGGITQSPKYLFRKEGQNVTLSCEQNLNHDAMYWYRQDPGQGLRLIYYSQIVNDFQKGDIAEGYSVSREKKESFPLTVTSAQKNPTAFYLCASSMLGATEAFFGQGTRLTVV.